This is a list of T cell receptor beta chains from one sample in a study of spatial heterogeneity in lung cancer. TCRdb ran MiXCR on the 5' RACE reads and lists one entry per CDR3 protein. This table holds roughly 60,000 distinct CDR3 sequences, about 8% found once. The starting material was PBMCs, obtained at surgery. The receptors stem from a female donor with early-stage non-small cell lung cancer. The CDR3 runs from the conserved cysteine through the conserved F or W. The order of the fields is D gene, J gene, CDR3 length, clone size, V gene, CDR3 DNA, CDR3 protein. D genes are given only for firm matches. Rows may omit the clone size; those that give it use once, few, many or a size class.

D: TRBD2; J: TRBJ2-7; length: 14; size: many; V: TRBV7-2; DNA: TGTGCCAGCAGCACGACTAGCGGGTCCCACGAGCAGTACTTC; CDR3: CASSTTSGSHEQYF
D: -; J: TRBJ1-1; length: 15; size: -; V: TRBV12-3/TRBV12-4; DNA: TGTGCCAGCAGTCTGGGGGGGAGGGAAGTCACTGAAGCTTTCTTT; CDR3: CASSLGGREVTEAFF
D: TRBD1; J: TRBJ2-5; length: 14; size: -; V: TRBV5-1; DNA: TGCGCCAGCAGCCTGTGGACAGGCCAAGAGACCCAGTACTTC; CDR3: CASSLWTGQETQYF
D: -; J: TRBJ2-5; length: 14; size: -; V: TRBV7-9; DNA: TGTGCCAGCAGCTGGTGGGACCCGCAGGGGACCCAGTACTTC; CDR3: CASSWWDPQGTQYF
D: -; J: TRBJ2-3; length: 13; size: -; V: TRBV4-1; DNA: TGCGCCAGCAGCCCCTCGGGCACAGATACGCAGTATTTT; CDR3: CASSPSGTDTQYF
D: -; J: TRBJ1-5; length: 14; size: few; V: TRBV12-3/TRBV12-4; DNA: TGTGCCAGCAGTCCGACAGGAAGGGATCAGCCCCAGCATTTT; CDR3: CASSPTGRDQPQHF
D: -; J: TRBJ2-2; length: 14; size: many; V: TRBV9; DNA: TGTGCCAGCCACGGGACACAGAACACCGGGGAGCTGTTTTTT; CDR3: CASHGTQNTGELFF
D: TRBD1; J: TRBJ2-5; length: 13; size: few; V: TRBV5-1; DNA: TGCGCCAGCAGCTGGGACAGTGAAGAGACCCAGTACTTC; CDR3: CASSWDSEETQYF
D: -; J: TRBJ1-1; length: 13; size: few; V: TRBV13; DNA: TGTGCCAGCAGCCTCACAGGGACTCTAGTAGCTTTCTTT; CDR3: CASSLTGTLVAFF
D: TRBD1; J: TRBJ2-5; length: 14; size: -; V: TRBV6-5; DNA: TGTGCCAGTAGGCCCAGGGGACAGGGGGCAACCCAGTACTTC; CDR3: CASRPRGQGATQYF
D: -; J: TRBJ1-2; length: 16; size: many; V: TRBV6-1; DNA: TGTGCCAGCAGCCCCTTCATGGGCCACATCAACTATGGCTACACCTTC; CDR3: CASSPFMGHINYGYTF
D: TRBD1; J: TRBJ1-5; length: 18; size: many; V: TRBV24-1; DNA: TGTGCCACCAGTGATCCTGGAAGATCCGGACAGGGCAATCAGCCCCAGCATTTT; CDR3: CATSDPGRSGQGNQPQHF
D: -; J: TRBJ2-1; length: 14; size: -; V: TRBV20-1; DNA: TGCAGTGCTAGCCGCCAAGCCTATAATAATGAGCAGTTCTTC; CDR3: CSASRQAYNNEQFF
D: -; J: TRBJ1-1; length: 14; size: many; V: TRBV12-3/TRBV12-4; DNA: TGTGCCAGCAGGCCCGAGCAGGGGAACACTGAAGCTTTCTTT; CDR3: CASRPEQGNTEAFF
D: -; J: TRBJ2-3; length: 15; size: many; V: TRBV20-1; DNA: TGCAGTGCTAGAGATAAGGACAGTGGAACAGATACGCAGTATTTT; CDR3: CSARDKDSGTDTQYF
D: -; J: TRBJ2-7; length: 14; size: -; V: TRBV28; DNA: TGTGCCAGCAGCAAATTGGACCGACCCTACGAGCAGTACTTC; CDR3: CASSKLDRPYEQYF
D: -; J: TRBJ2-1; length: 16; size: few; V: TRBV11-3; DNA: TGTGCCAGCAGCAGCGCCCGGGGCGACTCCTACAATGAGCAGTTCTTC; CDR3: CASSSARGDSYNEQFF
D: -; J: TRBJ1-5; length: 15; size: -; V: TRBV10-3; DNA: TGTGCCATCAGTGAGGGGGTAGAGAGCAATCAGCCCCAGCATTTT; CDR3: CAISEGVESNQPQHF
D: -; J: TRBJ2-3; length: 15; size: few; V: TRBV4-1; DNA: TGCGCCAGCAGCCAAGAAAGGCGGGACACAGATACGCAGTATTTT; CDR3: CASSQERRDTDTQYF
D: -; J: TRBJ1-1; length: 12; size: -; V: TRBV6-5; DNA: TGTGCCAGCAGTGGGGGGGGCGCGGAAGCTTTCTTT; CDR3: CASSGGGAEAFF
D: -; J: TRBJ2-2; length: 18; size: -; V: TRBV4-1; DNA: TGCGCCAGCAGCCAAGATGCCGCCGGGGCTGGGTCTACCGGGGAGCTGTTTTTT; CDR3: CASSQDAAGAGSTGELFF
D: TRBD2; J: TRBJ2-1; length: 17; size: few; V: TRBV24-1; DNA: TGTGCCACCAGTGACCCAGGACTAGCGGGAGAGTACAATGAGCAGTTCTTC; CDR3: CATSDPGLAGEYNEQFF
D: -; J: TRBJ2-1; length: 14; size: -; V: TRBV7-2; DNA: TGTGCCAGCAGCCTCCTCAGCTCCTACAATGAGCAGTTCTTC; CDR3: CASSLLSSYNEQFF
D: -; J: TRBJ2-4; length: 16; size: many; V: TRBV7-8; DNA: TGTGCCAGCAGCTTAGTAGCGAGGGGGGCCAAAAACATTCAGTACTTC; CDR3: CASSLVARGAKNIQYF
D: -; J: TRBJ2-2; length: 14; size: few; V: TRBV27; DNA: TGTGCCAGCACTGGCCCAGGGTACACCGGGGAGCTGTTTTTT; CDR3: CASTGPGYTGELFF
D: TRBD1; J: TRBJ1-6; length: 14; size: -; V: TRBV5-1; DNA: TGCGCCAGCAGCCTCCGGGACAGGAATTCACCCCTCCACTTT; CDR3: CASSLRDRNSPLHF
D: TRBD2; J: TRBJ2-1; length: 15; size: -; V: TRBV10-1; DNA: TGCGCCAGCAGTGAGGGTGGCGGGAGGGGAGATGAGCAGTTCTTC; CDR3: CASSEGGGRGDEQFF
D: -; J: TRBJ2-7; length: 12; size: -; V: TRBV7-9; DNA: TGTGCCAGCACCGCTAATGGCTACGAGCAGTACTTC; CDR3: CASTANGYEQYF
D: TRBD1; J: TRBJ2-6; length: 16; size: few; V: TRBV6-5; DNA: TGTGCCAGCAGTACAACAGGGGGCTCTGGGGCCAACGTCCTGACTTTC; CDR3: CASSTTGGSGANVLTF
D: TRBD1; J: TRBJ1-3; length: 14; size: many; V: TRBV29-1; DNA: TGCAGCGCCTTGGACAGGGGGCGCGGTGACACCATATATTTT; CDR3: CSALDRGRGDTIYF
D: TRBD2; J: TRBJ2-1; length: 18; size: many; V: TRBV20-1; DNA: TGCAGTGCAAAGCAAGGGACTAGCGGGATAATCTCCTACAATGAGCAGTTCTTC; CDR3: CSAKQGTSGIISYNEQFF
D: -; J: TRBJ2-2; length: 12; size: many; V: TRBV5-6; DNA: TGTGCCAGCAGCTTAGAAACCGGGGAGCTGTTTTTT; CDR3: CASSLETGELFF
D: -; J: TRBJ1-5; length: 14; size: -; V: TRBV6-1; DNA: TGTGCCAGCAGTGAAGGAGGAGGCAATCAGCCCCAGCATTTT; CDR3: CASSEGGGNQPQHF
D: TRBD1; J: TRBJ1-2; length: 16; size: few; V: TRBV7-9; DNA: TGTGCCAGCAGCCCCGGAGTCAGGGGGGAGTACTATGGCTACACCTTC; CDR3: CASSPGVRGEYYGYTF
D: TRBD1; J: TRBJ2-1; length: 16; size: many; V: TRBV18; DNA: TGTGCCAGCTCGCCCAACTCGGGACAGGGGGGCAATGAGCAGTTCTTC; CDR3: CASSPNSGQGGNEQFF
D: -; J: TRBJ1-4; length: 13; size: -; V: TRBV6-1; DNA: TGTGCCAGCAGGGGGACAACTAATGAAAAACTGTTTTTT; CDR3: CASRGTTNEKLFF
D: -; J: TRBJ2-1; length: 14; size: few; V: TRBV10-3; DNA: TGTGCCATCAGTGAGTCTAACAGATACAATGAGCAGTTCTTC; CDR3: CAISESNRYNEQFF
D: TRBD1; J: TRBJ1-2; length: 16; size: few; V: TRBV6-6; DNA: TGTGCCAGCAGTTACTCGACGAGGGGGCGCGCCTATGGCTACACCTTC; CDR3: CASSYSTRGRAYGYTF
D: -; J: TRBJ2-6; length: 19; size: few; V: TRBV12-5; DNA: TGTGCTAGTGGTTTTGGTAATAAGGAGTCGCCCCTTGGGGCCAACGTCCTGACTTTC; CDR3: CASGFGNKESPLGANVLTF
D: -; J: TRBJ2-6; length: 14; size: many; V: TRBV20-1; DNA: TGCAGTGCTGACAAGGACATCGGGGCCAACGTCCTGACTTTC; CDR3: CSADKDIGANVLTF
D: -; J: TRBJ2-5; length: 14; size: -; V: TRBV11-2; DNA: TGTGCCAGCAGCCTAGGGACCATCCAAGAGACCCAGTACTTC; CDR3: CASSLGTIQETQYF
D: TRBD1; J: TRBJ1-4; length: 13; size: many; V: TRBV20-1; DNA: TGCAGTGCAAAGGGACAGGGGGACGAAAAACTGTTTTTT; CDR3: CSAKGQGDEKLFF
D: -; J: TRBJ1-5; length: 15; size: -; V: TRBV9; DNA: TGTGCCAGCAGCGAGGGGACGGGATACAATCAGCCCCAGCATTTT; CDR3: CASSEGTGYNQPQHF
D: -; J: TRBJ2-1; length: 12; size: many; V: TRBV4-1; DNA: TGCGCCAGCAGCCCCGGACCGAATGAGCAGTTCTTC; CDR3: CASSPGPNEQFF
D: -; J: TRBJ1-6; length: 14; size: many; V: TRBV12-3/TRBV12-4; DNA: TGTGCCAGCAGTTTAGCAGGGAAGAATTCACCCCTCCACTTT; CDR3: CASSLAGKNSPLHF